This record looks at one T cell receptor beta chain sequence and its context. What it binds is unknown. TCRdb reanalysed the RT-PCR reads using MiXCR and keeps one entry per CDR3 protein. The data contain 550,000 to 800,000 distinct CDR3 sequences, roughly 14% of them singletons. This sample is drawn from a study of response to subunit inactivated influenza vaccine. Study observations and caveats: Authors suggested that a seasonal influenza vaccination recruits few new T cells each time.

This material consisted of PBMCs from blood, taken around two weeks before vaccination. The origin of this receptor is a man in his fifties or sixties who received an inactivated influenza vaccine.

CDR3 in DNA: TGTGCCAGCAGCGTCTCAGCGGGAGGTGCGGAGACCCAGTACTTC. Translated: CASSVSAGGAETQYF. The chain combines TRBV9 with TRBJ2-5; 9 bases align to TRBD2. J gave up 5 bases and V 2 bases, and 7 bases lay outside the gene matches. Germline-derived CDR1 and CDR2 are SGDLS and YYNGEE. The CDR3 covers 15 residues. Drawing the rest from reference TRBV9 and TRBJ2-5, the complete variable domain is DSGVTQTPKHLITATGQRVTLRCSPRSGDLSVYWYQQSLDQGLQFLIQYYNGEERAKGNILERFSAQQFPDLHSELNLSSLELGDSALYFCASSVSAGGAETQYFGPGTRLLVL.